This T cell receptor beta chain was captured by sequencing in a study of T cell repertoires in cytomegalovirus infection. About the study: Indications came from public TCR beta signatures; they pointed to CMV infection and to a matching HLA type. Overall study findings and caveats: The response measured ex vivo was dominated by TCR beta clonotypes (HLA-C-restricted and CMV-specific). Summed frequency of shared TCR beta families picked out CMV carriers who also had the relevant HLA.

The sample holds many counts of this clonotype. Its specificity is unknown. TCRdb re-analysed the reads in MiXCR, keeping a single row per CDR3 protein. The table has approximately 700,000 distinct CDR3 sequences, roughly 36% seen once. Trimming removed 1 base at V and 7 bases at J, with 14 bases between. The CDR3 contains 15 residues. The germline gives CDR1 SGHTA, CDR2 FQGNSA. This TCR was sampled from a human donor in good health (CMV status not recorded). Some clones in this sample may be carry-over from other donors' samples. Material: PBMCs. The chain joins TRBV7-2 to TRBJ1-5, with D possibly being TRBD1 (5 bases). The CDR3 bases are TGTGCCAGCAGCTTAGAATGGCAGGGTGGACAGCCCCAGCATTTT. It yields the protein CASSLEWQGGQPQHF.